This T cell receptor beta chain originates from a study of PD-L1 blockade in urothelial cancer. The CDR3 extends over 15 amino acids. Trimming at V came to 6 bases and at J to 10 bases, leaving 16 bases not matched to a gene. The protocol was immunoSEQ multiplex PCR, while the TCRdb copy is restricted to in-frame clones and leaves out a portion. The sample shows tens of thousands of clones, just over 35% of them seen only once. This TCR derives from a man aged 55-75 years with urothelial cancer. The sample in question was tumor tissue, obtained before atezolizumab (anti-PD-L1) treatment. The chain combines TRBV23-1 with TRBJ1-2; TRBD1 matches 8 bases. TRBV23-1 qualifies as an ORF whose function is uncertain. DNA for the CDR3: TGCGCCAGCAGCCAAGGAGGGACAGGCCTAAGAATCTACACCTTC. Protein sequence: CASSQGGTGLRIYTF.